The clone carrying this T cell receptor beta chain has a count of ten or more. The sample holds other DNA sequences that translate to the same CDR3. This sample stems from a study of CD8+ T cells in alopecia areata. The CDR3 consists of 12 residues. Per the germline V gene, CDR1 is SNHLY and CDR2 is FYNNEI. V was trimmed by 10 bases and J by 4 bases, leaving 13 bases between them. The sequencing template was cDNA reverse transcribed from extracted RNA. Method: immunoSEQ multiplex PCR; TCRdb's copy keeps in-frame clones and lacks some. The sample records approximately 220,000 clones, under 40% being singletons. Treatment given: oral pan-JAK inhibitor, 5-10 mg twice daily.

The sequencing used CD4+ T cells sorted from blood, collected between weeks 30 and 35, from a patient treated with tofacitinib. The chain combines TRBV2 with TRBJ1-2, with TRBD1 as a possible D gene (6 bases). The TCR originated in a human donor with alopecia areata. This CDR3 reads CATKGQIYGYTF. The CDR3 coding sequence is TGTGCCACCAAAGGACAGATCTATGGCTACACCTTC. The entire variable domain, with the rest obtained from reference TRBV2 and TRBJ1-2, is as follows: EPEVTQTPSHQVTQMGQEVILRCVPISNHLYFYWYRQILGQKVEFLVSFYNNEISEKSEIFDDQFSVERPDGSNFTLKIRSTKLEDSAMYFCATKGQIYGYTFGSGTRLTVV.